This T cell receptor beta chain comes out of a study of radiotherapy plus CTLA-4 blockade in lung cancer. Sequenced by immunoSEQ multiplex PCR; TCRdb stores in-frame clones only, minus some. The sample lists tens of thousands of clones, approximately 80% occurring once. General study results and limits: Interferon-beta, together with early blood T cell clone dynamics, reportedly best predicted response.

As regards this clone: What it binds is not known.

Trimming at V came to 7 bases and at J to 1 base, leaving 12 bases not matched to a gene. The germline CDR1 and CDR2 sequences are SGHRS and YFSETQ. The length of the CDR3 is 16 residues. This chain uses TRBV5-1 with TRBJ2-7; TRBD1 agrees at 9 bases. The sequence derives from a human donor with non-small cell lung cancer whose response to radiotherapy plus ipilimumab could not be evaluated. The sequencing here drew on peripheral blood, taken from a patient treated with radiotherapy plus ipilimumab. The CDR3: CASSQLDRGGSYEQYF. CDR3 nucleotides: TGCGCCAGCTCCCAATTGGACAGGGGAGGGTCCTACGAGCAGTACTTC.